This TCR beta chain was sequenced in a study of T cell responses to AZD1222 COVID-19 vaccine. Study-level points and caveats: None of the repertoires were sampled until the peak T cell response had passed.

In this sample, this clone turned up once. As yet, its antigen is unknown. Using immunoSEQ multiplex PCR, the repertoire was profiled, and TCRdb retains in-frame clones only, with some absent. The sample lists approximately 120,000 clones; around 87% were seen once. Source: peripheral blood, taken 28 days after the second AZD1222 dose. The receptor's source is an adult who received the AZD1222 COVID-19 vaccine.

CDR3 region: CASSLKPGDSYNEQFF. CDR3 bases: TGTGCCAGCAGCTTAAAACCCGGGGACTCCTACAATGAGCAGTTCTTC. The chain joins TRBV7-3 to TRBJ2-1; possible D gene TRBD2, 5 bases. Trimming took off 1 base at V and 0 bases at J, with 10 bases between the two ends. The CDR3 is 16 amino acids. Germline V CDR1 and CDR2: SGHTA, FQGTGA.